A single T cell receptor beta chain is shown here with its context. V dropped 5 bases and J dropped 5 bases, with 15 bases sitting between them. Germline CDR1 SGHRS, CDR2 YFSETQ. There are 14 residues in the CDR3. During active infection, Seattle patients enrolled and were then monitored through disease. This sample was taken from a study of blood T cell repertoires in COVID-19. Original analysis: Estimated nucleated cell counts came from reference gene primer amplification. Only in-frame clones appear in the TCRdb table, and some are missing; sequencing was by immunoSEQ multiplex PCR. That table gives V, J and clone size, and the DNA gave D and trimming. The sample records roughly 180,000 clones, roughly 79% being singletons.

Sequencing input: peripheral blood. The chain links TRBV5-1 to TRBJ2-3, with D possibly TRBD2 on 5 matching bases. The clonotype was recovered from a woman between 40 and 55 years old with COVID-19, enrolled during active disease. This CDR3 is CASSDGDGGDTQYF. CDR3 DNA: TGCGCCAGCAGTGACGGGGATGGAGGAGATACGCAGTATTTT.